This TCR beta chain was captured by sequencing in a study of CD8 T cells in Susac syndrome. TCR beta sequences were obtained from blood CD8+ and CD4+ T cells. About 0.5 to 1 ug RNA was reverse transcribed with random hexamers. TCRdb reprocessed the immunoSEQ multiplex PCR reads via MiXCR and lists one record per CDR3 protein. The sample records approximately 150,000 distinct CDR3 sequences, about 94% being singletons. Trimming left V 8 bases short and J 1 base short, with 11 bases between. The CDR3 runs 13 residues. Germline loops: CDR1 MNHEY, CDR2 SMNVEV (reference sequence). This receptor was identified in a human donor with multiple sclerosis. The chain joins TRBV27 to TRBJ2-5; D unclear. The sequenced sample consisted of CD4+ T cells from PBMCs. CDR3 DNA: TGTGCCAGCGCCCCCGGAGCCCAAGAGACCCAGTACTTC. Protein product: CASAPGAQETQYF.